This record looks at one TCR beta chain sequence and its context. The CDR3 has 16 residues. V was trimmed by 4 bases and J by 0 bases, leaving 13 bases between them. Germline V gene data show CDR1 as ENHRY and CDR2 as SYGVKD. All enrollees were about 18 to 95 years old and from roughly 26 US areas. Cohorts were assigned according to the clinical history that participants reported. The data were taken from a study of blood T cell repertoires in COVID-19. Per the study methods: Estimation of nucleated cell counts relied on the amplification of reference gene primers. Using immunoSEQ multiplex PCR, the repertoire was profiled, and TCRdb retains in-frame clones only, with some absent. V, J and clone size were drawn from that table, and D and trimming were deduced from the DNA. The table includes about 270,000 clones, less than 95% detected once.

The sample comprised PBMCs or T cells enriched from blood (not recorded which). This chain connects TRBV10-3 to TRBJ1-3; D is undetermined. The TCR sequence derives from a man aged 35-49 years who had been exposed to COVID-19. As DNA, the CDR3 is TGTGCCATCAGTGTGGGGAGCATTCGCTCTGGAAACACCATATATTTT. Encoded protein: CAISVGSIRSGNTIYF.